The sequence of this T cell receptor (beta chain) was determined in a study of blood T cell repertoires in COVID-19. Study-level information: Samples taken during acute and convalescent COVID-19 were collected in the United States, Italy and Spain. PBMCs, B-cell-depleted T cells, or T cells provided the cDNA or gDNA that made up the material.

Study processing details: How many nucleated cells were present was estimated from reference gene primer amplification. TCRdb's copy holds only in-frame clones and misses some; the assay was immunoSEQ multiplex PCR. The V and J calls and clone size were taken over from that table, and D and trimming were inferred from the DNA. The sample yields about 140,000 clones, around 87% seen once. V dropped 0 bases and J dropped 7 bases, with 14 bases sitting between them. The CDR3 is 14 residues long. From germline, CDR1 is SGHRS and CDR2 YFSETQ. The TCR originated in a human donor in a cohort sampled during active COVID-19. The J gene is TRBJ2-7, the V gene TRBV5-1; TRBD2 is a possible D gene (6 bases). Sequenced material: peripheral blood. The CDR3 DNA sequence: TGCGCCAGCAGCTTGGGGAGTCTAGCGACGGAGCAGTACTTC. This encodes CASSLGSLATEQYF.